This T cell receptor beta chain emerged from a study of vaccination and CD4 T cells after COVID-19. Treatment noted: roughly 10-day PBMC culture with coronavirus spike peptide pools or control peptides (ViraFEST assay). Sequencing of DNA taken from cultured CD4+ T cells relied on the Oncomine TCR Beta short-read assay. TCRdb itself ran the PCR reads through MiXCR, one entry per CDR3 protein. The table has roughly 15,000 distinct CDR3 sequences, roughly 39% seen once. About this clonotype: The target antigen is unknown.

Material for sequencing was CD4+ T cells from blood, cultured in vitro. This TCR came from a human donor who had recovered from COVID-19.

The CDR3 sequence is CASRTGSWGTEAFF. The CDR3 DNA reads TGTGCCAGCAGAACCGGGTCCTGGGGCACTGAAGCTTTCTTT. The rearrangement joins TRBV12-3 or TRBV12-4 to TRBJ1-1; no definite D call. The V end lost 6 bases, the J end lost 4 bases, and 15 bases lay between the germline ends. This CDR3 has 14 residues.